Listed here are 5 T cell receptor beta chains from one sample, sequenced in a study of blood T cell repertoires in COVID-19. Profiling relied on immunoSEQ multiplex PCR, and the TCRdb table lists in-frame clones only, not all of them. The data show hundreds of thousands of clones, around 87% seen once. Source material: peripheral blood. The receptors derive from a woman aged 55-75 years with COVID-19, enrolled during active disease.

This clone has just a few counts. The chain recombines TRBV5-1 with TRBJ1-2, with 9 bases identical to TRBD1. The germline V gene has CDR1 SGHRS and CDR2 YFSETQ. The CDR3 is 13 residues long. V shed 5 bases and J 4 bases; nucleotides not matched to a gene: 3. This chain's CDR3 is CASSTGGPYGYTF. The CDR3 coding sequence is TGCGCCAGCAGTACAGGGGGCCCCTATGGCTACACCTTC.

This clone has just a few counts. J is TRBJ1-2 and V is TRBV5-1; TRBD1 agrees at 7 bases. The CDR3 spans 13 residues. V lost 1 base and J lost 7; bases outside the gene matches: 4. Germline V CDR1 and CDR2: SGHRS, YFSETQ. The CDR3 loop is CASSLLTGSGYTF. CDR3 in DNA: TGCGCCAGCAGCTTGTTGACAGGGTCTGGCTACACCTTC.

The genes are TRBV25-1 and TRBJ1-2; D gene ambiguous. The CDR3 totals 15 residues. Trimming pared 1 base from V and 4 bases from J, leaving 13 bases between. In germline, CDR1 is MGHDK, CDR2 SYGVNS. In nucleotides, the CDR3 is TGTGCCAGCAGTGAATTTGACGGCGACTCCTATGGCTACACCTTC. This gives the protein CASSEFDGDSYGYTF.

The chain is built from TRBV28 and TRBJ2-7, with 8 bases matching TRBD2. The germline CDR1 and CDR2 sequences are MDHEN and SYDVKM. The CDR3 has 16 amino acids. Trimming cost V 2 bases and J 5 bases; bases outside gene matches: 11. This chain's CDR3 is CASSLPGGLVSNEQYF. The CDR3 DNA is TGTGCCAGCAGTTTACCGGGGGGGCTCGTCAGCAACGAGCAGTACTTC. Looking up the rest from reference TRBV28 and TRBJ2-7 gives the full variable domain: DVKVTQSSRYLVKRTGEKVFLECVQDMDHENMFWYRQDPGLGLRLIYFSYDVKMKEKGDIPEGYSVSREKKERFSLILESASTNQTSMYLCASSLPGGLVSNEQYFGPGTRLTVT.

The chain uses TRBV3-1 (or the pseudogene TRBV3-2) and TRBJ1-3, with a tentative D call TRBD1 (5 bases). Trimming shortened V by 4 bases and J by 7 bases, and 17 bases separated the two germline ends. Germline V gene lookup returns CDR1 LGHDT and CDR2 YNNKEL (reference sequence). This CDR3 comprises 15 residues. CDR3 bases: TGTGCCAGCAGCCTACCGGGACTGATGCAGAACACCATATATTTT. Its translation: CASSLPGLMQNTIYF.